What follows are 22 T cell receptor beta chains derived from one specimen sequenced in a study of T cell repertoires in ileal Crohn's disease. Repertoires were generated with immunoSEQ multiplex PCR, while TCRdb's copy carries only in-frame clones and drops some. The sample consists of under 35,000 clones, about four fifths of them appearing once. Sequencing was done on a sample of ileal tissue. The source of these receptors is an adult with Crohn's disease.

The sample holds one count of this clone. The chain links TRBV7-2 to TRBJ2-5, with 8 bases aligning to TRBD2. Germline CDR1 is SGHTA and CDR2 is FQGNSA. J gave up 5 bases and V 5 bases, and 13 bases lay outside the gene matches. The CDR3 runs to 16 residues. The CDR3 DNA sequence: TGTGCCAGCAGCCAAAAGGGAGCGGGGGCTTTGGAGACCCAGTACTTC. This gives the protein CASSQKGAGALETQYF.

The genes are TRBV4-1 and TRBJ1-5; 8 bases line up with TRBD1. After removal of 8 bases from V and 4 bases from J, the junction contained 7 bases not matched to a gene. The CDR3 spans 14 residues. The germline CDR1 and CDR2 sequences are MGHRA and YSYEKL. CDR3 DNA sequence: TGCGCCAGCGGGACAGGAGACACGAATCAGCCCCAGCATTTT. Residues: CASGTGDTNQPQHF.

The rearrangement joins TRBV6-1 to TRBJ1-6; tentatively, D is TRBD1 (5 bases). The V and J ends lost 6 bases and 3 bases respectively, with 12 bases between them. CDR1 MNHNS and CDR2 SASEGT come from the germline V gene. The CDR3 totals 15 residues. CDR3 bases: TGTGCCAGCAGAGGCAGGGATAACTATAATTCACCCCTCCACTTT. It codes for CASRGRDNYNSPLHF.

The chain uses TRBV6-5 and TRBJ2-3; D may be TRBD2 (6 bases). Trimming removed 0 bases at V and 2 bases at J, with 12 bases between. CDR3 length equals 16 residues. CDR1 and CDR2 from the germline V gene are MNHEY and SVGAGI. CDR3 region: CASSYSRGDFTDTQYF. CDR3 nucleotide sequence: TGTGCCAGCAGTTACTCGAGAGGGGACTTCACAGATACGCAGTATTTT.

This chain connects TRBV18 to TRBJ1-3, with TRBD1 matching 7 bases. The CDR3 covers 16 residues. V shed 1 base, J shed 1 base, and the junction held 4 bases outside the gene matches. From germline, CDR1 is KGHSH and CDR2 LQKENI. CDR3 residues: CASSPRDRVSGNTIYF. The CDR3 coding sequence is TGTGCCAGCTCACCACGCGACAGGGTGTCTGGAAACACCATATATTTT.

The chain couples TRBV18 to TRBJ2-2; 8 bases fit TRBD2. Germline CDR1 KGHSH, CDR2 LQKENI. The CDR3 is 17 amino acids. V lost 6 bases, J lost 5 bases, and 14 bases stayed unmatched. The CDR3 protein is CASSLTPPAGETGELFF. The CDR3 DNA follows: TGTGCCAGCTCTCTTACCCCACCAGCGGGAGAAACCGGGGAGCTGTTTTTT.

This clone was detected once. The rearrangement links TRBV5-1 to TRBJ2-5; D call uncertain. Trimming stripped 0 bases from V and 0 bases from J, with 6 bases between. The CDR3 contains 14 residues. The germline V gene encodes CDR1 SGHRS and CDR2 YFSETQ. Written as DNA, the CDR3 is TGCGCCAGCAGCTTGGCCCAGAACCAAGAGACCCAGTACTTC. Translation gives CASSLAQNQETQYF.

V and J are TRBV10-3 and TRBJ1-2, with D possibly TRBD1 on 6 matching bases. The CDR3 runs 15 residues. Germline V gene sequence: CDR1 ENHRY, CDR2 SYGVKD. The V end lost 2 bases, the J end lost 7 bases, and 17 bases lay between the germline ends. CDR3 sequence (DNA): TGTGCCATCAGTGAGATCCGGGGGGCTCAATCTGGCTACACCTTC. It is translated as CAISEIRGAQSGYTF.

This chain links TRBV10-3 with TRBJ2-5, with D hard to call. With 0 bases removed from V and 8 bases from J, the gap between germline ends came to 10 bases. Germline values: CDR1 ENHRY, CDR2 SYGVKD. The length of the CDR3 is 13 residues. The CDR3 coding sequence is TGTGCCATCAGTGAGTCCGATTCGACTACCCAGTACTTC. Amino acids: CAISESDSTTQYF.

V is TRBV14 and J is TRBJ2-1; 12 bases fit TRBD2. CDR3 length: 18 amino acids. Trimming at V came to 3 bases and at J to 6 bases, leaving 12 bases not matched to a gene. Germline lookup yields CDR1 SGHDN and CDR2 FVKESK. CDR3 DNA: TGTGCCAGCAGCCAGGGGCTAGCGGGAGGGGCCCTTCTCAATGAGCAGTTCTTC. This sequence encodes CASSQGLAGGALLNEQFF.

The chain is built from TRBV9 and TRBJ2-5, with 9 bases identical to TRBD2. Trimming took 4 bases from V and 1 from J; bases not matched to a gene: 8. CDR3 size: 16 residues. Germline V gene data show CDR1 as SGDLS and CDR2 as YYNGEE. The CDR3 region is CASSSAGGGVQETQYF. The CDR3 DNA reads TGTGCCAGCAGCTCAGCGGGGGGAGGGGTCCAAGAGACCCAGTACTTC. Full variable domain (outside the CDR3, taken from reference TRBV9 and TRBJ2-5): DSGVTQTPKHLITATGQRVTLRCSPRSGDLSVYWYQQSLDQGLQFLIQYYNGEERAKGNILERFSAQQFPDLHSELNLSSLELGDSALYFCASSSAGGGVQETQYFGPGTRLLVL.

The V gene is TRBV7-9, the J gene TRBJ2-1, with 9 bases aligning to TRBD2. CDR1 is SEHNR and CDR2 is FQNEAQ in the germline V gene (reference sequence). This CDR3 contains 15 residues. The ends lost 3 bases at V and 7 bases at J; junction bases unmatched: 7. The CDR3 region has the DNA TGTGCCAGCAGCTTGGTAGCGGGAGTGCGGAATGAGCAGTTCTTC. Protein sequence: CASSLVAGVRNEQFF.

The genes are TRBV6-5 and TRBJ2-6; D gene ambiguous. The V gene's germline CDR1 is MNHEY and CDR2 SVGAGI. Trimming took off 4 bases at V and 0 bases at J, with 7 bases between the two ends. CDR3 length: 15 residues. The CDR3 nucleotides are TGTGCCAGCAGTTCTTTGAGCTCTGGGGCCAACGTCCTGACTTTC. Its translation: CASSSLSSGANVLTF.

This chain connects TRBV5-4 to TRBJ1-2, with D possibly TRBD1 on 5 matching bases. Trimming stripped 10 bases from V and 4 bases from J, with 11 bases between. There are 11 residues in the CDR3. Germline V CDR1 and CDR2: SGHNT, YYREEE (reference sequence). The CDR3 nucleotides are TGTGCCTGGGGCGGGGGCTATGGCTACACCTTC. Its protein product is CAWGGGYGYTF.

V usage is TRBV4-3 and J usage is TRBJ1-2, with 7 bases fitting TRBD1. Germline trimming cut 2 bases from V and 8 bases from J; bases unmatched to any gene: 11. The length of the CDR3 is 15 residues. The germline V gene encodes CDR1 LGHNA and CDR2 YSLEER. The CDR3 region has the DNA TGCGCCAGCAGCCAATACCACAGGGGACTGTCGGGCTACACCTTC. It is translated as CASSQYHRGLSGYTF.

The V and J genes are TRBV7-6 and TRBJ1-2; 10 nucleotides line up with TRBD1. CDR1 and CDR2 from the germline V gene are SGHVS and FNYEAQ. The CDR3 covers 16 residues. With 5 bases clipped from V and 1 base from J, the junction kept 7 bases outside the gene matches. The CDR3 spells CASSPGGTGVNYGYTF. In nucleotides, the CDR3 is TGTGCCAGCAGCCCGGGGGGGACAGGGGTTAACTATGGCTACACCTTC.

V gene TRBV4-2 combines with J gene TRBJ2-4, with 9 positions matching TRBD2. After removal of 0 bases from V and 6 bases from J, the junction contained 6 bases not matched to a gene. The CDR3 is 16 residues long. Germline V lookup: CDR1 LGHNA, CDR2 YNFKEQ. The CDR3 here is CASSQELAGRVNIQYF. In DNA, the CDR3 is TGTGCCAGCAGCCAAGAGCTAGCGGGAAGGGTAAACATTCAGTACTTC.

CDR3 bases: TGCGCCAGCAGCATCGGACAGGGTCTAGGGCCCCAGCATTTT. It codes for CASSIGQGLGPQHF. This chain uses TRBV5-1 with TRBJ1-5, with TRBD1 identical over 8 bases. The CDR3 runs to 14 residues. In germline, CDR1 is SGHRS, CDR2 YFSETQ. V shed 4 bases, J shed 9 bases, and the junction held 9 bases outside the gene matches. The full variable domain, its missing parts supplied by reference TRBV5-1 and TRBJ1-5, is KAGVTQTPRYLIKTRGQQVTLSCSPISGHRSVSWYQQTPGQGLQFLFEYFSETQRNKGNFPGRFSGRQFSNSRSEMNVSTLELGDSALYLCASSIGQGLGPQHFGDGTRLSIL.

The chain combines TRBV15 with TRBJ1-1; D unresolved. The germline V gene encodes CDR1 LNHNV and CDR2 YYDKDF (reference sequence). The CDR3 totals 13 residues. Trimming left V 3 bases short and J 4 bases short, with 9 bases between. CDR3 amino acids: CATSRVSGTEAFF. Here the CDR3 DNA reads TGTGCCACCAGCAGGGTGAGCGGCACTGAAGCTTTCTTT.

The chain couples TRBV5-1 to TRBJ2-2; TRBD2 matches 8 bases. The J segment lost 6 bases and the V segment lost 3 bases, leaving 4 bases of the junction unmatched. The CDR3 runs 14 residues. Germline CDR1 reads SGHRS; CDR2 reads YFSETQ. Here the CDR3 reads CASSSGRAAGELFF. The CDR3 DNA reads TGCGCCAGCAGCTCCGGGAGGGCCGCCGGGGAGCTGTTTTTT.

The count of this clone is one. The chain combines TRBV2 with TRBJ1-1, with D maybe TRBD1 (5 bases). Germline-derived CDR1 and CDR2 are SNHLY and FYNNEI. CDR3 length: 14 residues. The V and J ends lost 8 bases and 4 bases respectively, with 17 bases between them. This chain's CDR3 is CASLFRDSGTEAFF. Written as DNA, the CDR3 is TGTGCCAGCCTCTTCCGGGACTCGGGCACTGAAGCTTTCTTT. The entire variable domain, with the rest obtained from reference TRBV2 and TRBJ1-1, is as follows: EPEVTQTPSHQVTQMGQEVILRCVPISNHLYFYWYRQILGQKVEFLVSFYNNEISEKSEIFDDQFSVERPDGSNFTLKIRSTKLEDSAMYFCASLFRDSGTEAFFGQGTRLTVV.

The chain links TRBV6-1 to TRBJ1-3; possibly TRBD1 for D (5 bases). Trimming took off 4 bases at V and 9 bases at J, with 16 bases between the two ends. The germline V gene has CDR1 MNHNS and CDR2 SASEGT. CDR3 length: 14 residues. CDR3 sequence (DNA): TGTGCCAGCAGTGTAGGGCCGGGGGAGGGCACCATATATTTT. Its protein product is CASSVGPGEGTIYF.